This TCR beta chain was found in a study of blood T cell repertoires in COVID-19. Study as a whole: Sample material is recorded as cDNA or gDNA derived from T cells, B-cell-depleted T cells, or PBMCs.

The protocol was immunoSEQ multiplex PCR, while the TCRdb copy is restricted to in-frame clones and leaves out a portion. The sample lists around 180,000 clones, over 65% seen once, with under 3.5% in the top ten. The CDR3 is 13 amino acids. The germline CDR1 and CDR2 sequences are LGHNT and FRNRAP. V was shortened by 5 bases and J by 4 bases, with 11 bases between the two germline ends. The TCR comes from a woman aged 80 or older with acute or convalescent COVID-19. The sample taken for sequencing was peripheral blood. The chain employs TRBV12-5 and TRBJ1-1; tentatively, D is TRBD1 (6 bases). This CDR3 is CASGIGGATEAFF. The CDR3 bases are TGTGCTAGTGGTATCGGGGGGGCCACTGAAGCTTTCTTT.